These 32 T cell receptor beta chains came from one sample sequenced in a study of blood T cell repertoires in COVID-19. The method was immunoSEQ multiplex PCR; TCRdb's version includes in-frame clones alone and lacks a portion of them. The table shows almost 250,000 clones, with roughly 86% occurring only once. Sequencing input: peripheral blood. All receptors come from a woman aged 60-75 years who had recovered from COVID-19.

The V gene is TRBV29-1, the J gene TRBJ1-2; TRBD1 matches at 11 bases. Germline values: CDR1 SQVTM, CDR2 ANQGSEA. Trimming at V came to 6 bases and at J to 4 bases, leaving 4 bases not matched to a gene. This CDR3 has 13 amino acids. CDR3 sequence: CSVPGTGGYGYTF. Written as DNA, the CDR3 is TGCAGCGTCCCAGGGACAGGGGGCTATGGCTACACCTTC. The variable domain in full, with the rest retrieved from reference TRBV29-1 and TRBJ1-2, is SAVISQKPSRDICQRGTSLTIQCQVDSQVTMMFWYRQQPGQSLTLIATANQGSEATYESGFVIDKFPISRPNLTFSTLTVSNMSPEDSSIYLCSVPGTGGYGYTFGSGTRLTVV.

The chain links TRBV9 to TRBJ1-3; D not certain. Deletions cut 2 bases from V and 8 bases from J, with 11 bases between. Per germline, CDR1 SGDLS and CDR2 YYNGEE. This CDR3 has 13 amino acids. DNA of the CDR3: TGTGCCAGCAGCGTCAACCCCGGGGACACCATATATTTT. Protein product: CASSVNPGDTIYF.

This clone was counted a single time. This chain joins TRBV7-3 and TRBJ2-1, with a possible D match to TRBD2 (6 bases). CDR1 is SGHTA and CDR2 is FQGTGA in the germline V gene. The V gene lost 5 bases and the J gene lost 4 bases, with 12 bases spanning the gap. The CDR3 length is 14 residues. For the CDR3, the DNA is TGTGCCAGCAGCAGACTCGGGACTTACAATGAGCAGTTCTTC. Its protein product is CASSRLGTYNEQFF.

The V gene is TRBV28, the J gene TRBJ1-2; tentatively, D is TRBD1 (5 bases). CDR3 length: 13 residues. Germline V gene sequence: CDR1 MDHEN, CDR2 SYDVKM. Trimming shortened V by 7 bases and J by 6 bases, and 15 bases separated the two germline ends. The CDR3 here is CASTSGRVNGYTF. The CDR3 region has the DNA TGTGCCAGCACCTCGGGCAGGGTGAATGGCTACACCTTC.

The table lists this clone with a count of one. The chain recombines TRBV4-3 with TRBJ2-7; 7 nucleotides align to TRBD1. The V gene end was trimmed by 1 base and the J gene end by 4 bases; junction bases not matched to a gene: 7. CDR3 length: 15 residues. Germline V gives CDR1 LGHNA, CDR2 YSLEER. The chain's CDR3 is CASSQVDRDLYEQYF. CDR3 sequence (DNA): TGCGCCAGCAGCCAAGTTGACAGGGACCTATACGAGCAGTACTTC.

The chain links TRBV25-1 to TRBJ2-7; perhaps TRBD1 as D (5 bases). V lost 8 bases and J 6 bases, leaving 17 bases between the germline ends. Germline values: CDR1 MGHDK, CDR2 SYGVNS. The CDR3 covers 13 residues. This chain's CDR3 is CASSWVGHSEQYF. As DNA, the CDR3 is TGTGCCAGCTCCTGGGTAGGACATAGCGAGCAGTACTTC.

J is TRBJ1-2 and V is TRBV18; 7 nucleotides match TRBD1. After removal of 5 bases from V and 8 bases from J, the junction contained 8 bases not matched to a gene. Germline CDR1 reads KGHSH; CDR2 reads LQKENI. The CDR3 runs 13 residues. In DNA, the CDR3 is TGTGCCAGCTCAGCCTCCACAGGGGTCGGCTACACCTTC. Its protein product is CASSASTGVGYTF. The full variable domain, in which reference TRBV18 and TRBJ1-2 provide the parts outside the CDR3, is NAGVMQNPRHLVRRRGQEARLRCSPMKGHSHVYWYRQLPEEGLKFMVYLQKENIIDESGMPKERFSAEFPKEGPSILRIQQVVRGDSAAYFCASSASTGVGYTFGSGTRLTVV.

This clone showed up just once. The sample holds other DNA sequences that translate to the same CDR3. The genes are TRBV18 and TRBJ1-1; no clear D. This CDR3 has 13 amino acids. V lost 6 bases to trimming and J lost 1 base, with 9 bases between them. Germline V lookup: CDR1 KGHSH, CDR2 LQKENI. CDR3 bases: TGTGCCAGCTCCCCAACCGGGAACACTGAAGCTTTCTTT. The encoded protein is CASSPTGNTEAFF.

V usage is TRBV28 and J usage is TRBJ1-6; D might be TRBD1 (5 bases). Looked up from germline, CDR1 is MDHEN and CDR2 is SYDVKM. Trimming cost V 6 bases and J 1 base, with 13 bases left between them. CDR3 length: 16 residues. Written as DNA, the CDR3 is TGTGCCAGCAGAAGGAGGGGTTTTTCCTATAATTCACCCCTCCACTTT. It is translated as CASRRRGFSYNSPLHF.

The gene calls are TRBV18 and TRBJ1-1; 10 nucleotides align to TRBD1. V was pared by 3 bases and J by 4 bases, with 2 bases of the junction left unmatched. Germline CDR1 KGHSH, CDR2 LQKENI. This CDR3 contains 14 residues. In DNA form, the CDR3 reads TGTGCCAGCTCACCGGGACAGGGGAGCACTGAAGCTTTCTTT. Its protein product is CASSPGQGSTEAFF.

The gene calls are TRBV15 and TRBJ1-6; TRBD1 matches at 9 bases. Germline V gene data show CDR1 as LNHNV and CDR2 as YYDKDF (reference sequence). V was clipped by 8 bases and J by 9 bases; unmatched bases: 11. This CDR3 spans 15 amino acids. CDR3: CATQFVGQGTSPLHF. DNA for the CDR3: TGTGCCACCCAGTTTGTGGGACAGGGTACTTCACCCCTCCACTTT.

The V call is TRBV6-5, the J call TRBJ1-1, with a possible D match to TRBD1 (5 bases). V was trimmed by 0 bases and J by 10 bases, leaving 15 bases between them. The CDR3 totals 14 residues. Germline V gives CDR1 MNHEY, CDR2 SVGAGI. The CDR3 here is CASSYSIGAGGAFF. The CDR3 nucleotides read TGTGCCAGCAGTTACTCGATCGGGGCCGGGGGAGCTTTCTTT.

This chain uses TRBV11-2 with TRBJ1-2; D is ambiguous. V was cut by 1 base and J by 0 bases, with 6 bases left in between. The germline V gene has CDR1 SGHAT and CDR2 FQNNGV. This CDR3 has 14 amino acids. CDR3 nucleotide sequence: TGTGCCAGCAGCTTAGGACAAGCTAACTATGGCTACACCTTC. Amino acids: CASSLGQANYGYTF.

This chain connects TRBV9 to TRBJ1-6, with a possible D match to TRBD1 (6 bases). Trimming removed 4 bases from V and 5 bases from J, with 16 bases in between. The V gene's germline CDR1 is SGDLS and CDR2 YYNGEE. The length of the CDR3 is 16 residues. CDR3 residues: CASSTRGDIHNSPLHF. CDR3 nucleotide sequence: TGTGCCAGCAGCACCCGGGGGGACATTCATAATTCACCCCTCCACTTT.

The CDR3 loop is CSVPRGGQNTGELFF. The CDR3 DNA reads TGCAGCGTCCCCCGGGGAGGGCAGAACACCGGGGAGCTGTTTTTT. This chain joins TRBV29-1 and TRBJ2-2; 7 positions match TRBD2. Trimming cost V 6 bases and J 1 base; bases outside gene matches: 8. Germline lookup yields CDR1 SQVTM and CDR2 ANQGSEA. This CDR3 contains 15 residues.

CDR3 sequence reads: CASSHRLATDTQYF. DNA for the CDR3: TGTGCCAGCAGCCACCGACTAGCGACGGATACGCAGTATTTT. V usage is TRBV11-2 and J usage is TRBJ2-3, with 8 bases fitting TRBD2. CDR3 length equals 14 residues. Trimming removed 5 bases from V and 6 bases from J; junction bases left unmatched: 7. From germline, CDR1 is SGHAT and CDR2 FQNNGV.

This chain uses TRBV28 with TRBJ2-3; D might be TRBD2 (6 bases). The CDR3 is 15 residues long. Trimming removed 3 bases at V and 4 bases at J, with 14 bases between. Germline V CDR1 and CDR2: MDHEN, SYDVKM. The CDR3 DNA follows: TGTGCCAGCAGTTTTGCGCGGGGAGGAGCAGATACGCAGTATTTT. Encoded protein: CASSFARGGADTQYF.

This sequence joins TRBV5-1 and TRBJ1-6; TRBD1 aligns across 7 bases. The V gene's germline CDR1 is SGHRS and CDR2 YFSETQ. Trimming at V came to 3 bases and at J to 8 bases, leaving 5 bases not matched to a gene. The CDR3 runs to 14 residues. CDR3 sequence reads: CASSSQTGDSPLHF. CDR3 sequence (DNA): TGCGCCAGCAGCTCTCAAACAGGGGATTCACCCCTCCACTTT.

This chain joins TRBV7-9 and TRBJ2-7; a weak D match, TRBD2 (5 bases). The germline gives CDR1 SEHNR, CDR2 FQNEAQ (reference sequence). This CDR3 has 12 residues. V lost 1 base and J lost 6, with 7 bases in between. The CDR3 DNA sequence: TGTGCCAGCAGCTTAGTTGGGAGCGAGCAGTACTTC. It translates to CASSLVGSEQYF.

This chain connects TRBV29-1 to TRBJ1-1; 8 nucleotides match TRBD1. Germline V CDR1 and CDR2: SQVTM, ANQGSEA. The V segment lost 6 bases and the J segment 2 bases; nucleotides outside the gene matches: 5. The CDR3 runs 13 residues. The CDR3 nucleotides are TGCAGCGTCCCACAGGGGGGAAACACTGAAGCTTTCTTT. This sequence encodes CSVPQGGNTEAFF.

This clone was found once. The chain uses TRBV18 and TRBJ1-6; D remains unclear. Trimming cost V 6 bases and J 0 bases, with 9 bases left between them. Per germline, CDR1 KGHSH and CDR2 LQKENI. The CDR3 is 15 amino acids. The CDR3 region has the DNA TGTGCCAGCTCTGCCGCCAGCTCCTATAATTCACCCCTCCACTTT. It encodes CASSAASSYNSPLHF.

This clone was counted a single time. V and J are TRBV5-5 and TRBJ1-2; TRBD1 is a possible D gene (6 bases). Germline V gene sequence: CDR1 SGHKS, CDR2 YYEKEE (reference sequence). The CDR3 loop spans 16 amino acids. Trimming removed 1 base from V and 5 bases from J, with 18 bases in between. The CDR3 DNA is TGTGCCAGCAGCTTGTCATCCGCAGGGGCCCCGTATGGCTACACCTTC. It yields the protein CASSLSSAGAPYGYTF. Together with reference TRBV5-5 and TRBJ1-2, the CDR3 gives the full variable domain: DAGVTQSPTHLIKTRGQQVTLRCSPISGHKSVSWYQQVLGQGPQFIFQYYEKEERGRGNFPDRFSARQFPNYSSELNVNALLLGDSALYLCASSLSSAGAPYGYTFGSGTRLTVV.

The chain joins TRBV11-3 to TRBJ1-3; the D is unclear. The germline V gene has CDR1 SGHNT and CDR2 YENEEA. The V gene lost 5 bases and the J gene lost 0 bases, with 5 bases spanning the gap. This CDR3 region has 13 residues. This CDR3 reads CASSESSGNTIYF. The CDR3 DNA reads as TGTGCCAGCAGCGAGAGCTCTGGAAACACCATATATTTT.

The chain has TRBV7-2 and TRBJ2-7; TRBD1 might be the D (6 bases). The V and J ends lost 4 bases and 5 bases respectively, with 12 bases between them. Per germline, CDR1 SGHTA and CDR2 FQGNSA. The CDR3 length is 13 residues. The CDR3, as DNA: TGTGCCAGCAGCTCTCCAGGGGTCCACGAGCAGTACTTC. It yields the protein CASSSPGVHEQYF.

This rearrangement joins TRBV19 to TRBJ2-7; 7 positions match TRBD1. The junction had 5 bases not matched to a gene; V was cut back by 3 bases and J by 3 bases. The CDR3 spans 14 residues. Germline V gene sequence: CDR1 LNHDA, CDR2 SQIVND (reference sequence). CDR3 sequence (DNA): TGTGCCAGTAGTATCATTGACAGGGTCTACGAGCAGTACTTC. It codes for CASSIIDRVYEQYF.

The rearrangement links TRBV7-3 to TRBJ2-3; 9 bases align to TRBD2. Per the germline V gene, CDR1 is SGHTA and CDR2 is FQGTGA. The CDR3 is made up of 16 amino acids. With V trimmed by 2 bases and J by 6 bases, 9 bases remained unmatched. As DNA, the CDR3 is TGTGCCAGCAGCTTAGGCCGCGGGGGGGCCGCGGATACGCAGTATTTT. Protein: CASSLGRGGAADTQYF.

The chain links TRBV30 to TRBJ1-5; a possible D gene is TRBD1 (6 bases). The CDR3 runs to 12 residues. V lost 7 bases and J 3 bases, leaving 10 bases between the germline ends. Per germline, CDR1 GTSNPN and CDR2 SVGIG (reference sequence). The CDR3, as DNA: TGTGCCTTCCAGGGGAACAATCAGCCCCAGCATTTT. This encodes CAFQGNNQPQHF.

This rearrangement joins TRBV7-2 to TRBJ2-5, with D hard to call. V was clipped by 1 base and J by 5 bases, with 8 bases between them. The CDR3 covers 13 residues. The germline V gene has CDR1 SGHTA and CDR2 FQGNSA. CDR3 sequence: CASSLVSLETQYF. CDR3 bases: TGTGCCAGCAGCTTAGTTAGCTTGGAGACCCAGTACTTC.

The CDR3 nucleotides read TGTGCCACCAGCCCAAACCGCATAGGGAGCACTGAAGCTTTCTTT. This encodes CATSPNRIGSTEAFF. The chain joins TRBV15 to TRBJ1-1, with D hard to call. V lost 5 bases, J lost 4 bases, and 17 bases lay in between. Germline CDR1 and CDR2: LNHNV and YYDKDF (reference sequence). This CDR3 is 15 amino acids long.

The genes are TRBV19 and TRBJ1-1; the D gene is possibly TRBD1 (5 bases). This CDR3 is 13 amino acids long. Per the germline V gene, CDR1 is LNHDA and CDR2 is SQIVND (reference sequence). V was cut by 8 bases and J by 5 bases, with 15 bases left in between. The CDR3 sequence: CASQEGRGTEAFF. In nucleotides, the CDR3 is TGTGCCAGTCAGGAGGGGCGGGGAACTGAAGCTTTCTTT.

The chain links TRBV24-1 to TRBJ2-1; possible D gene TRBD2, 6 bases. V was pared by 5 bases and J by 9 bases, with 13 bases between. This CDR3 contains 13 residues. Germline loops: CDR1 KGHDR, CDR2 SFDVKD. CDR3 protein: CATSVLRGTEQFF. The CDR3 coding sequence is TGTGCCACCAGTGTCCTGCGGGGTACTGAGCAGTTCTTC.

The gene calls are TRBV2 and TRBJ2-5; no definite D call. This CDR3 region has 12 residues. The V end lost 10 bases, the J end lost 5 bases, and 14 bases lay between the germline ends. Germline-derived CDR1 and CDR2 are SNHLY and FYNNEI. This CDR3 is CATRPGGETQYF. The DNA of the CDR3 is TGTGCCACCAGACCGGGTGGGGAGACCCAGTACTTC.